These 20 T cell receptor beta chains came from one sample sequenced in a study of PD-L1 blockade in urothelial cancer. TCRdb's table, derived via immunoSEQ multiplex PCR, lists solely in-frame clones and lacks some. The sample lists about 45,000 clones; 75% to 95% were seen once. The time point is: peripheral blood 6 weeks after treatment start. The input for sequencing was PBMCs, taken around atezolizumab (anti-PD-L1) treatment. These receptors all stem from a man in his sixties or seventies with urothelial cancer.

The chain is built from TRBV6-5 and TRBJ1-3; D ambiguous. V was cut by 5 bases and J by 0 bases, with 11 bases left in between. Germline assignment: CDR1 MNHEY and CDR2 SVGAGI. This CDR3 is 15 amino acids long. The CDR3 here is CASSPTAYSGNTIYF. As DNA, the CDR3 is TGTGCCAGCAGTCCGACTGCTTACTCTGGAAACACCATATATTTT.

V is TRBV28 and J is TRBJ1-1, with 9 bases identical to TRBD1. CDR3 length: 16 amino acids. The V gene's germline CDR1 is MDHEN and CDR2 SYDVKM. The ends lost 6 bases at V and 1 base at J; junction bases unmatched: 9. The CDR3 loop is CASRPVGTGKNTEAFF. CDR3 sequence (DNA): TGTGCCAGCAGACCAGTGGGGACAGGGAAGAACACTGAAGCTTTCTTT. Drawing the rest from reference TRBV28 and TRBJ1-1, the complete variable domain is DVKVTQSSRYLVKRTGEKVFLECVQDMDHENMFWYRQDPGLGLRLIYFSYDVKMKEKGDIPEGYSVSREKKERFSLILESASTNQTSMYLCASRPVGTGKNTEAFFGQGTRLTVV.

This clone was picked up a small number of times. The chain has TRBV15 and TRBJ1-2, with 7 bases identical to TRBD1. The CDR3 is made up of 17 amino acids. Germline trimming cut 2 bases from V and 6 bases from J; bases unmatched to any gene: 15. Germline V gene data show CDR1 as LNHNV and CDR2 as YYDKDF (reference sequence). The CDR3 sequence is CATSRPPRTGALNGYTF. In nucleotides, the CDR3 is TGTGCCACCAGCAGACCCCCTCGAACAGGGGCCCTAAATGGCTACACCTTC.

The V call is TRBV5-1, the J call TRBJ2-7; 7 nucleotides agree with TRBD1. The V and J ends lost 4 bases and 3 bases, in that order; junction bases with no gene match: 7. The CDR3 consists of 14 residues. Germline-derived CDR1 and CDR2 are SGHRS and YFSETQ. This CDR3 is CASSINRGSYEQYF. The CDR3 DNA sequence: TGCGCCAGCAGCATAAACAGGGGAAGCTACGAGCAGTACTTC.

The chain links TRBV19 to TRBJ1-5, with D perhaps TRBD1 (6 bases). Germline V gives CDR1 LNHDA, CDR2 SQIVND (reference sequence). The ends were cut back, 5 bases at V and 2 bases at J, with 16 bases in the middle. CDR3 length: 16 amino acids. The CDR3 loop is CASSPRGAWGNQPQHF. The CDR3 coding sequence is TGTGCCAGTAGTCCTCGGGGGGCATGGGGCAATCAGCCCCAGCATTTT.

The chain has TRBV7-2 and TRBJ2-1; 8 bases agree with TRBD1. Looked up from germline, CDR1 is SGHTA and CDR2 is FQGNSA. The CDR3 runs 15 residues. The junction had 7 bases not matched to a gene; V was cut back by 5 bases and J by 4 bases. As DNA, the CDR3 is TGTGCCAGCAGCCTCCGGGGACAGGAGTACAATGAGCAGTTCTTC. It codes for CASSLRGQEYNEQFF.

This chain joins TRBV11-1 and TRBJ2-1; 8 nucleotides agree with TRBD1. Looked up from germline, CDR1 is SGHAT and CDR2 is FQDESV (reference sequence). The CDR3 runs to 15 residues. V dropped 1 base and J dropped 5; count of bases not matched to a gene: 4. CDR3 residues: CASSLEQGVNNEQFF. The CDR3 DNA reads TGTGCCAGCAGCTTAGAACAGGGGGTGAACAATGAGCAGTTCTTC.

The CDR3 protein is CASSFGGPYEQYF. CDR3 sequence (DNA): TGTGCCAGCAGCTTCGGAGGGCCCTACGAGCAGTACTTC. The chain employs TRBV7-6 and TRBJ2-7, with a weak D call TRBD2 (6 bases). The CDR3 consists of 13 residues. The germline V gene has CDR1 SGHVS and CDR2 FNYEAQ. The V gene lost 3 bases and the J gene lost 2 bases, with 8 bases spanning the gap.

The chain carries TRBV5-1 and TRBJ2-3; D possibly corresponds to TRBD2 (5 bases). V was trimmed by 1 base and J by 4 bases, leaving 16 bases between them. The germline V gene has CDR1 SGHRS and CDR2 YFSETQ. CDR3 length: 16 residues. CDR3 protein: CASSLSLRERADTQYF. The CDR3 nucleotides are TGCGCCAGCAGCTTGAGCCTCCGGGAAAGAGCAGATACGCAGTATTTT.

The chain links TRBV19 to TRBJ2-7; the match to TRBD2 covers 7 bases. There are 13 residues in the CDR3. CDR1 is LNHDA and CDR2 is SQIVND in the germline V gene (reference sequence). Germline trimming cut 5 bases from V and 0 bases from J; bases unmatched to any gene: 1. The CDR3 reads CASSERDSYEQYF. Written as DNA, the CDR3 is TGTGCCAGTAGTGAGCGGGACTCCTACGAGCAGTACTTC.

In this sample, this clone turned up once. The CDR3 sequence is CASSPGDQETQYF. The CDR3 region has the DNA TGTGCCAGCTCACCCGGGGATCAAGAGACCCAGTACTTC. The rearrangement joins TRBV18 to TRBJ2-5; D possibly corresponds to TRBD2 (5 bases). CDR1 and CDR2 from the germline V gene are KGHSH and LQKENI. Deletions cut 3 bases from V and 2 bases from J, with 7 bases between. The CDR3 spans 13 residues.

The genes are TRBV28 and TRBJ2-3; D perhaps matches TRBD2 (6 bases). Between the trimmed V and J ends, which lost 10 bases and 3 bases, there was a span of 20 bases. CDR3 size: 15 residues. Per germline, CDR1 MDHEN and CDR2 SYDVKM. CDR3 in DNA: TGTGCCACCCTCATAGCGGCAGTCGGAACAGATACGCAGTATTTT. This codes for CATLIAAVGTDTQYF.

The chain uses TRBV5-1 and TRBJ1-1; weak D call: TRBD1 (5 bases). This CDR3 spans 16 amino acids. Looked up from germline, CDR1 is SGHRS and CDR2 is YFSETQ. V was pared by 2 bases and J by 3 bases, with 17 bases between. In DNA form, the CDR3 reads TGCGCCAGCAGCTTAGGGCTGGGACTTTCGGACACTGAAGCTTTCTTT. Protein: CASSLGLGLSDTEAFF.

The rearrangement uses TRBV7-8 and TRBJ1-3; unclear D gene. The CDR3 has 15 amino acids. Germline V CDR1 and CDR2: SGHVS, FQNEAQ. V was trimmed by 5 bases and J by 2 bases, leaving 13 bases between them. For the CDR3, the DNA is TGTGCCAGCAGCACCGCGCCAGAGGCTGGAAACACCATATATTTT. Its protein product is CASSTAPEAGNTIYF.

CDR3 amino acids: CASSTGSQETQYF. Written as DNA, the CDR3 is TGTGCCAGCTCAACAGGGTCTCAAGAGACCCAGTACTTC. The V gene is TRBV18, the J gene TRBJ2-5; TRBD1 might be the D (6 bases). The CDR3 has 13 residues. V was clipped by 5 bases and J by 2 bases, with 9 bases between them. Germline CDR1 reads KGHSH; CDR2 reads LQKENI.

This chain connects TRBV19 to TRBJ2-1, with TRBD2 matching 13 bases. The CDR3 runs 17 residues. Germline assignment: CDR1 LNHDA and CDR2 SQIVND (reference sequence). The V and J ends lost 1 base and 6 bases, in that order; junction bases with no gene match: 6. This CDR3 is CASSIAGTSGVLNEQFF. The CDR3 nucleotides read TGTGCCAGTAGTATAGCGGGGACTAGCGGGGTCCTCAATGAGCAGTTCTTC.

This chain links TRBV28 with TRBJ2-1, with D tentatively TRBD2 (6 bases). Germline V gene lookup returns CDR1 MDHEN and CDR2 SYDVKM. V shed 5 bases and J shed 15 bases, with 14 bases lying between them. This CDR3 region has 11 residues. DNA for the CDR3: TGTGCCAGCAGTGTGGGGGGTGACCCGTTCTTC. This gives the protein CASSVGGDPFF.

This chain uses TRBV19 with TRBJ1-5, with TRBD1 as a possible D gene (6 bases). Germline assignment: CDR1 LNHDA and CDR2 SQIVND (reference sequence). V shed 4 bases and J shed 5 bases, with 9 bases lying between them. This CDR3 contains 13 residues. CDR3 amino acids: CASSTQGYQPQHF. In DNA, the CDR3 is TGTGCCAGTAGTACCCAGGGGTATCAGCCCCAGCATTTT. Looking up the rest from reference TRBV19 and TRBJ1-5 gives the full variable domain: DGGITQSPKYLFRKEGQNVTLSCEQNLNHDAMYWYRQDPGQGLRLIYYSQIVNDFQKGDIAEGYSVSREKKESFPLTVTSAQKNPTAFYLCASSTQGYQPQHFGDGTRLSIL.

This sequence joins TRBV5-6 and TRBJ2-1, with D possibly being TRBD1 (6 bases). V gave up 0 bases and J gave up 4 bases, with 11 bases separating them. In germline, CDR1 is SGHDT, CDR2 YYEEEE. The CDR3 covers 15 residues. The CDR3 is CASSLVQGEYNEQFF. The CDR3, as DNA: TGTGCCAGCAGCTTGGTACAGGGCGAGTACAATGAGCAGTTCTTC.

The rearrangement links TRBV9 to TRBJ1-1; no reliable D call. Germline lookup yields CDR1 SGDLS and CDR2 YYNGEE. This CDR3 region has 14 residues. Trimming removed 0 bases from V and 4 bases from J, with 10 bases in between. The CDR3 is CASSVGWEGTEAFF. CDR3 DNA: TGTGCCAGCAGCGTAGGCTGGGAGGGCACTGAAGCTTTCTTT.